The 20 T cell receptor beta chains presented below share a single source sample, sequenced in a study of T cell repertoires in cytomegalovirus infection. In TCRdb, the reads were re-called with MiXCR into one record per CDR3 protein. Here the sample spans 350,000 to 550,000 distinct CDR3 sequences, approximately 30% being singletons. The specimen was PBMCs. The receptors here all came from a human donor in good health (CMV status not recorded). Some clones in this sample may be carry-over from other donors' samples.

The table lists this clonotype with a few counts. The rearrangement uses TRBV19 and TRBJ2-7, with D tentatively TRBD2 (6 bases). Per germline, CDR1 LNHDA and CDR2 SQIVND (reference sequence). The CDR3 extends over 18 amino acids. Trimming cost V 3 bases and J 0 bases, with 21 bases left between them. CDR3 residues: CASSIGGVWGESSYEQYF. For the CDR3, the DNA is TGTGCCAGTAGTATCGGCGGGGTTTGGGGGGAGAGCTCCTACGAGCAGTACTTC.

Comment on this clonotype: Since the CDR3 does not end with the conserved phenylalanine or tryptophan, this likely comes from a read error. V is TRBV10-3 and J is TRBJ2-7; 12 bases fit TRBD2. The CDR3 contains 16 residues. Germline CDR1 and CDR2: ENHRY and SYGVKD. Trimming removed 4 bases from V and 4 bases from J; junction bases left unmatched: 8. CDR3 protein: CAISAPPGLAGYEQYL. For the CDR3, the DNA is TGTGCCATCAGTGCCCCCCCCGGACTAGCGGGGTACGAGCAGTACTTA.

With regard to this clonotype: The CDR3 end shows no conserved phenylalanine or tryptophan, and so a read error is likely. This chain uses TRBV6-1 with TRBJ1-1; D unresolved. The V gene's germline CDR1 is MNHNS and CDR2 SASEGT. CDR3 length equals 13 residues. The V end was cut by 9 bases, the J end by 0 bases, with 11 bases between. The CDR3 sequence is CASKQTMNTEAFL. The CDR3 coding sequence is TGTGCCAGTAAACAAACTATGAACACTGAAGCTTTCCTT.

This clonotype was seen only a few times. J is TRBJ2-3 and V is TRBV6-5, with D uncertain. CDR3 length: 16 amino acids. Germline assignment: CDR1 MNHEY and CDR2 SVGAGI. Between the trimmed V and J ends, which lost 5 bases and 0 bases, there was a span of 15 bases. This CDR3 is CASSPEPGISTDTQYF. The CDR3 coding sequence is TGTGCCAGCAGTCCGGAGCCAGGAATAAGCACAGATACGCAGTATTTT.

This clonotype was seen a few times. The chain recombines TRBV7-8 with TRBJ2-7, with 7 bases lining up with TRBD1. The CDR3 loop spans 15 amino acids. Germline V gene sequence: CDR1 SGHVS, CDR2 FQNEAQ. The V gene end was trimmed by 5 bases and the J gene end by 3 bases; junction bases not matched to a gene: 10. The CDR3: CASSQRTGEIYEQYF. The CDR3 nucleotides are TGTGCCAGCAGCCAGCGGACAGGAGAAATCTACGAGCAGTACTTC.

In this sample, this clonotype turned up many times. J is TRBJ2-3 and V is TRBV7-2, with TRBD2 matching 12 bases. The germline gives CDR1 SGHTA, CDR2 FQGNSA. The CDR3 contains 15 residues. The junction had 5 bases not matched to a gene; V was cut back by 6 bases and J by 4 bases. The CDR3 loop is CASRRTSGAADTQYF. The CDR3 DNA sequence: TGTGCCAGCAGGAGGACTAGCGGGGCCGCAGATACGCAGTATTTT.

The chain recombines TRBV15 with TRBJ2-7; D tentatively reads TRBD1 or TRBD2 (5 bases each). V was pared by 0 bases and J by 1 base, with 10 bases between. CDR1 is LNHNV and CDR2 is YYDKDF in the germline V gene (reference sequence). The CDR3 is 15 residues long. In DNA, the CDR3 is TGTGCCACCAGCAGAGATCGGGGCAGTTCCTACGAGCAGTACTTC. As protein: CATSRDRGSSYEQYF.

This clonotype was seen more than once but under ten times. The chain has TRBV6-5 and TRBJ2-2; D tentatively reads TRBD1 or TRBD2 (5 bases each). The CDR3 is 16 residues long. Germline lookup yields CDR1 MNHEY and CDR2 SVGAGI. Trimming cost V 2 bases and J 4 bases, with 14 bases left between them. The CDR3 here is CASSYHQGAGTGELFF. The DNA for the CDR3 is TGTGCCAGCAGTTACCACCAGGGAGCAGGCACCGGGGAGCTGTTTTTT.

The chain recombines TRBV19 with TRBJ2-7; tentatively, D is TRBD1 (6 bases). V lost 5 bases and J lost 1, with 18 bases in between. This CDR3 spans 16 amino acids. Germline V gives CDR1 LNHDA, CDR2 SQIVND (reference sequence). CDR3: CASSFNRATVSYEQYF. The CDR3 DNA is TGTGCCAGTAGTTTTAACAGGGCGACCGTTTCCTACGAGCAGTACTTC.

The rearrangement uses TRBV7-9 and TRBJ2-7; a weak D match, TRBD2 (7 bases). Trimming left V 5 bases short and J 4 bases short, with 24 bases between. This CDR3 comprises 17 residues. CDR1 and CDR2 (germline): SEHNR, FQNEAQ (reference sequence). CDR3 nucleotide sequence: TGTGCCAGCAGCCCACGGGGAAGCGGCGGGGGCGGATACGAGCAGTACTTC. It encodes CASSPRGSGGGGYEQYF.

This chain uses TRBV28 with TRBJ1-2, with D tentatively TRBD1 (6 bases). This CDR3 spans 14 amino acids. V was shortened by 5 bases and J by 7 bases, with 17 bases between the two germline ends. Germline V lookup: CDR1 MDHEN, CDR2 SYDVKM. The CDR3 region is CASSMGNREGGYTF. The CDR3 DNA reads TGTGCCAGCAGTATGGGTAACAGGGAAGGTGGCTACACCTTC.

This clonotype appeared many times. The V and J genes are TRBV7-2 and TRBJ2-7; D is ambiguous. The length of the CDR3 is 12 residues. Trimming removed 5 bases at V and 7 bases at J, with 12 bases between. Germline CDR1 reads SGHTA; CDR2 reads FQGNSA. The CDR3: CASSPARVEQYF. CDR3 DNA: TGTGCCAGCAGCCCCGCCCGGGTAGAGCAGTACTTC.

This clonotype was detected a few times. V and J are TRBV6-2 or TRBV6-3 and TRBJ1-5, with 8 nucleotides matching TRBD1. The CDR3 covers 15 residues. Germline trimming cut 0 bases from V and 2 bases from J; bases unmatched to any gene: 0. Germline CDR1 reads MNHEY; CDR2 reads SVGEGT. The CDR3 spells CASSYSGQGNQPQHF. The CDR3 nucleotides read TGTGCCAGCAGTTACTCGGGACAGGGCAATCAGCCCCAGCATTTT.

This clonotype occurred a few times. The chain is built from TRBV2 and TRBJ2-7; possibly TRBD1 for D (5 bases). The CDR3 extends over 14 amino acids. The V end was cut by 4 bases, the J end by 0 bases, with 10 bases between. Germline V gene data show CDR1 as SNHLY and CDR2 as FYNNEI. The CDR3 is CASSGADSSYEQYF. The CDR3, as DNA: TGTGCCAGCAGTGGGGCCGACAGCTCCTACGAGCAGTACTTC.

The chain employs TRBV7-6 and TRBJ1-2, with a weak D call TRBD1 (6 bases). V was cut by 4 bases and J by 0 bases, with 15 bases left in between. The CDR3 totals 16 residues. CDR1 and CDR2 from the germline V gene are SGHVS and FNYEAQ. The CDR3 here is CASSSGVGASNYGYTF. CDR3 DNA: TGTGCCAGCAGCTCCGGGGTGGGGGCGTCTAACTATGGCTACACCTTC.

The table lists this clonotype with a few counts. The chain has TRBV6-2 or TRBV6-3 and TRBJ2-7; 7 positions match TRBD2. V trimming: 5 bases; J trimming: 7 bases; junction bases outside the gene matches: 5. This CDR3 is built from 12 residues. The germline CDR1 and CDR2 sequences are MNHEY and SVGEGT. The CDR3 nucleotides are TGTGCCAGCAGTGGACTAGTGGGTGAGCAGTACTTC. It encodes CASSGLVGEQYF.

This clonotype was detected ten times or more. The chain couples TRBV11-2 to TRBJ2-1; D not resolved. The length of the CDR3 is 16 residues. V was trimmed by 0 bases and J by 8 bases, leaving 17 bases between them. Germline CDR1 reads SGHAT; CDR2 reads FQNNGV. CDR3 loop: CASSLDLPIMWDEQFF. CDR3 in DNA: TGTGCCAGCAGCTTAGATCTCCCGATCATGTGGGATGAGCAGTTCTTC. Together with reference TRBV11-2 and TRBJ2-1, the CDR3 gives the full variable domain: EAGVAQSPRYKIIEKRQSVAFWCNPISGHATLYWYQQILGQGPKLLIQFQNNGVVDDSQLPKDRFSAERLKGVDSTLKIQPAKLEDSAVYLCASSLDLPIMWDEQFFGPGTRLTVL.

This chain uses TRBV7-9 with TRBJ1-6; D may be TRBD1 (5 bases). From germline, CDR1 is SEHNR and CDR2 FQNEAQ (reference sequence). CDR3 length equals 15 residues. V lost 5 bases and J lost 8, with 16 bases in between. The CDR3 loop reads CASSPPQGPYSPLHF. CDR3 nucleotide sequence: TGTGCCAGCAGCCCCCCCCAGGGTCCCTATTCACCCCTCCACTTT. Supplemented by reference TRBV7-9 and TRBJ1-6, the full variable domain reads DTGVSQNPRHKITKRGQNVTFRCDPISEHNRLYWYRQTLGQGPEFLTYFQNEAQLEKSRLLSDRFSAERPKGSFSTLEIQRTEQGDSAMYLCASSPPQGPYSPLHFGNGTRLTVT.

This clonotype was seen only a few times. The J gene is TRBJ2-7, the V gene TRBV10-3, with D tentatively TRBD1 (5 bases). V lost 2 bases to trimming and J lost 0 bases, with 11 bases between them. This CDR3 is built from 15 residues. The germline V gene encodes CDR1 ENHRY and CDR2 SYGVKD. As DNA, the CDR3 is TGTGCCATCAGTGAGAAGACAGAGCCCTCCTACGAGCAGTACTTC. Translated: CAISEKTEPSYEQYF.

This clonotype has only a few counts. The chain couples TRBV7-3 to TRBJ1-5; D is unresolved. This CDR3 contains 13 residues. In germline, CDR1 is SGHTA, CDR2 FQGTGA. V gave up 3 bases and J gave up 7 bases, with 10 bases separating them. The CDR3 sequence: CASSFGPEQPQHF. The DNA for the CDR3 is TGTGCCAGCAGCTTCGGGCCGGAGCAGCCCCAGCATTTT.